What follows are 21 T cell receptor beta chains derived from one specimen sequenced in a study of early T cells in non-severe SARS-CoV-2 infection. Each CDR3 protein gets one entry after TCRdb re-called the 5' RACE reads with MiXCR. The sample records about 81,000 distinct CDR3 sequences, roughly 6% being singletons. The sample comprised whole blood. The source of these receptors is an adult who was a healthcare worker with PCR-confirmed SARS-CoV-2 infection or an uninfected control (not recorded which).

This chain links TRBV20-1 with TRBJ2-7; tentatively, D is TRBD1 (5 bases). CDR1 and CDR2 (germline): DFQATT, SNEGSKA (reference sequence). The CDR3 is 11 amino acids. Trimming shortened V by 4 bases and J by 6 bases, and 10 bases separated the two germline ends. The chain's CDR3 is CSAKMGREQYF. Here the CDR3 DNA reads TGCAGTGCTAAAATGGGGCGCGAGCAGTACTTC.

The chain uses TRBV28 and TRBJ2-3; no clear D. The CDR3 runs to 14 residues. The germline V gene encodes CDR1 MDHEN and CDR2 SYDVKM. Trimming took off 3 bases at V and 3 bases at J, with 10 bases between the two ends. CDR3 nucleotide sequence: TGTGCCAGCAGTTTGCTCGGTGCGACAGATACGCAGTATTTT. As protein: CASSLLGATDTQYF.

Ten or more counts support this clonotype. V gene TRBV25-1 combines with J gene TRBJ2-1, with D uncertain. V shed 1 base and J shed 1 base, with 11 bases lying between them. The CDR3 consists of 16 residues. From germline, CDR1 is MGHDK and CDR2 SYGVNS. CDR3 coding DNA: TGTGCCAGCAGTGAATCTGCCGGACCTTCCTACAATGAGCAGTTCTTC. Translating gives CASSESAGPSYNEQFF.

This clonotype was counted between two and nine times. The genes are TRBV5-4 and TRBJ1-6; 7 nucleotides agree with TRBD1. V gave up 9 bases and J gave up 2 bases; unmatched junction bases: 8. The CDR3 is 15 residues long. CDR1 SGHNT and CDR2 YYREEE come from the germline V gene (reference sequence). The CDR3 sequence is CATGQAGAYNSPLHF. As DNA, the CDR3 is TGTGCCACTGGACAGGCTGGCGCCTATAATTCACCCCTCCACTTT.

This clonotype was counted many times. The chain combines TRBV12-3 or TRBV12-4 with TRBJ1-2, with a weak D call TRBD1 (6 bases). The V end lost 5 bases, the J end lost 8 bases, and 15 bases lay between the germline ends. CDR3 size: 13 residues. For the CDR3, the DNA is TGTGCCAGCAGTATCGATCAGGGGAGAGGCTACACCTTC. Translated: CASSIDQGRGYTF.

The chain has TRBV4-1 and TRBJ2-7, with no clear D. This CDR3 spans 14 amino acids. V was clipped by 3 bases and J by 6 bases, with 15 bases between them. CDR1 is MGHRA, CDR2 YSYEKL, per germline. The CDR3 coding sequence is TGCGCCAGCAGCCAGGCCCGACCTGCGGCCGAGCAGTACTTC. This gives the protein CASSQARPAAEQYF.

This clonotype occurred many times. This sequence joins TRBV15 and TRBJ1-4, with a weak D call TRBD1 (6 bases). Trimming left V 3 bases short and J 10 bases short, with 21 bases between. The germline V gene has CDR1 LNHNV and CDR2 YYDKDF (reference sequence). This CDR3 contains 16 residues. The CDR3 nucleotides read TGTGCCACCAGCAGCCACGGGGGGCGTATTTATGGAAAACTGTTTTTT. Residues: CATSSHGGRIYGKLFF.

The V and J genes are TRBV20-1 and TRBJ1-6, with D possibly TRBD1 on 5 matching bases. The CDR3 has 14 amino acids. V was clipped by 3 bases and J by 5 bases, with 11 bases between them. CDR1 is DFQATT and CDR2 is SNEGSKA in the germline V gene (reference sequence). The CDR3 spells CSARVGTHNSPLHF. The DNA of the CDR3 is TGCAGTGCTAGGGTGGGGACGCATAATTCACCCCTCCACTTT.

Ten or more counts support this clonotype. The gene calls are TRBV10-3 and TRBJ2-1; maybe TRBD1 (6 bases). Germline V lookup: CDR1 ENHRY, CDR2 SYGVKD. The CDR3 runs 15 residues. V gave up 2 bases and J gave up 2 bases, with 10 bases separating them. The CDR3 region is CAISERDTAYNEQFF. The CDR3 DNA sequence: TGTGCCATCAGTGAGCGGGACACCGCCTACAATGAGCAGTTCTTC.

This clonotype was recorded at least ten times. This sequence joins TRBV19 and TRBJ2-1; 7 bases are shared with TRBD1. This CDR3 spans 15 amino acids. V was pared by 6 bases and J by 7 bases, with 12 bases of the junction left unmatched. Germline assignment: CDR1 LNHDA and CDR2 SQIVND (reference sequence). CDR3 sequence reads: CASRRTGPAWNEQFF. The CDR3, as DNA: TGTGCCAGTAGAAGGACAGGACCCGCCTGGAATGAGCAGTTCTTC.

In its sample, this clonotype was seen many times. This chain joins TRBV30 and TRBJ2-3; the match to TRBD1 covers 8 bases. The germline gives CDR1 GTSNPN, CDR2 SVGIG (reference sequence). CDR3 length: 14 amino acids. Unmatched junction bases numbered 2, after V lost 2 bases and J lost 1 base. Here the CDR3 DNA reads TGTGCCTGGAGTTGGGGACAGGGCACAGATACGCAGTATTTT. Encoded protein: CAWSWGQGTDTQYF.

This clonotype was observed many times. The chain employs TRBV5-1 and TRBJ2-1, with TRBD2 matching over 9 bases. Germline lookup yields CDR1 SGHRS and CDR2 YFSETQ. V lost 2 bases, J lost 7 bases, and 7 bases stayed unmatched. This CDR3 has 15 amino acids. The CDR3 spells CASSFSIAGENEQFF. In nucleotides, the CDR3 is TGCGCCAGCAGCTTCTCGATAGCGGGAGAGAATGAGCAGTTCTTC.

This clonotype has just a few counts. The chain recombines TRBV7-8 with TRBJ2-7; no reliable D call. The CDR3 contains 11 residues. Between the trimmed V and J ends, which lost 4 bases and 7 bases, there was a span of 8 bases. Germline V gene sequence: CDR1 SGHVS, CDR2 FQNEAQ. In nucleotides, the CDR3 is TGTGCCAGCAGCTCCCCCAGTGAGCAGTACTTC. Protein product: CASSSPSEQYF.

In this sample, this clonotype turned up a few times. CDR3 nucleotides: TGTGCCAGCAGCCCGTTTCGGGAGACCCAGTACTTC. This codes for CASSPFRETQYF. The V call is TRBV7-2, the J call TRBJ2-5; no firm D call. Germline V lookup: CDR1 SGHTA, CDR2 FQGNSA. Trimming took 5 bases from V and 5 from J, leaving 9 bases between them. The CDR3 spans 12 residues.

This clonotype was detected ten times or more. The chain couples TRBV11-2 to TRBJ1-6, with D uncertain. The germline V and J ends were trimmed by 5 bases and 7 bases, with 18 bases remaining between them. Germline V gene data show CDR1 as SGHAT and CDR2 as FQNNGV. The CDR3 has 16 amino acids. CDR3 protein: CASSPGKLLVNSPLHF. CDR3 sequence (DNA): TGTGCCAGCAGCCCCGGGAAGCTCTTGGTCAATTCACCCCTCCACTTT.

This CDR3 is CASSLAPGFPTYEQYF. DNA for the CDR3: TGTGCCAGCAGCTTAGCCCCGGGATTTCCGACCTACGAGCAGTACTTC. The V call is TRBV11-2, the J call TRBJ2-7; D perhaps matches TRBD2 (5 bases). V lost 1 base to trimming and J lost 2 bases, with 15 bases between them. There are 16 residues in the CDR3. The V gene's germline CDR1 is SGHAT and CDR2 FQNNGV.

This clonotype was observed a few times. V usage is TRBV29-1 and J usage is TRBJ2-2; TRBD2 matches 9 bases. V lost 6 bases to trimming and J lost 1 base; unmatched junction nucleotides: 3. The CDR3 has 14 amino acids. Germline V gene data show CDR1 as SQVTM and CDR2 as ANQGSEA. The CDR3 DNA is TGCAGCGTCCGAGCGGGAGGGAACACCGGGGAGCTGTTTTTT. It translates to CSVRAGGNTGELFF.

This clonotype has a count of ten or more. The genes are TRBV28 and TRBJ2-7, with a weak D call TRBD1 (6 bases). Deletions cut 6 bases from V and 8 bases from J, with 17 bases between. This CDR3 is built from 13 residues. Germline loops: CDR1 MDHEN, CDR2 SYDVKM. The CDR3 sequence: CASSLRGLGQQYF. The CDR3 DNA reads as TGTGCCAGCAGCCTCAGGGGCCTCGGTCAGCAGTACTTC.

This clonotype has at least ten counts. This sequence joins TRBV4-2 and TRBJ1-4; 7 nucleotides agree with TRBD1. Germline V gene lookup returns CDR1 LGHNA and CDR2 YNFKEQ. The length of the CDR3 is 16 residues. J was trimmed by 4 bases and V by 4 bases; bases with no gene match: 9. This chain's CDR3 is CASSPRAHRGNEKLFF. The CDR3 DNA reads TGTGCCAGCAGCCCCCGTGCCCACAGGGGTAATGAAAAACTGTTTTTT.

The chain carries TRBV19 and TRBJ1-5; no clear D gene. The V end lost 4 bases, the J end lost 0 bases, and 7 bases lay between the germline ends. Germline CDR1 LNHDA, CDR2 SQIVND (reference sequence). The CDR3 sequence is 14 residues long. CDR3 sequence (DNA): TGTGCCAGTAGTAGTAACCTTAGCAATCAGCCCCAGCATTTT. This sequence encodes CASSSNLSNQPQHF.

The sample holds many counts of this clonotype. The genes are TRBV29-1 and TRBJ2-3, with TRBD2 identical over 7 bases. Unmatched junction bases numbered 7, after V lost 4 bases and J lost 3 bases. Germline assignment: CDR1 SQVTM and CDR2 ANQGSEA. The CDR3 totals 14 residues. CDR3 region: CSVVRTSVTDTQYF. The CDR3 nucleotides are TGCAGCGTTGTTCGGACTAGTGTGACAGATACGCAGTATTTT.